This TCR beta chain derives from a study of CD8 T cells in ankylosing spondylitis. A single record per CDR3 protein comes from TCRdb applying MiXCR to the 5' RACE reads. The sample consists of almost 400,000 distinct CDR3 sequences, about 20% of them appearing once. There are a few counts of this clonotype. Its target is not known. Findings of the study overall: A motif of eight or nine highly homologous TCR beta variants was seen as apparently characteristic of ankylosing spondylitis blood.

Germline V gene sequence: CDR1 MNHEY, CDR2 SVGAGI. This CDR3 contains 16 residues. Trimming left V 2 bases short and J 4 bases short, with 15 bases between. This clonotype was sampled from a male donor with ankylosing spondylitis. What was sequenced was blood, either unsorted or a sorted T cell fraction (not recorded which). This rearrangement joins TRBV6-5 to TRBJ2-1; no reliable D call. CDR3 DNA sequence: TGTGCCAGCAGTTACACGTTCAGAGCACCTTACAATGAGCAGTTCTTC. Its translation is CASSYTFRAPYNEQFF.